This TCR beta chain was captured in a study of blood T cell repertoires in COVID-19. Germline V gene data show CDR1 as GTSNPN and CDR2 as SVGIG (reference sequence). The CDR3 runs to 15 residues. The V end was cut by 0 bases, the J end by 9 bases, with 15 bases between. Only in-frame clones appear in the TCRdb table, and some are missing; sequencing was by immunoSEQ multiplex PCR. This repertoire shows some 330,000 clones, approximately 89% found once; its top ten account for 1.5% to 2.5%. This chain joins TRBV30 and TRBJ1-6; D call uncertain. The TCR was taken from a man aged 40-49 years in a cohort exposed to, infected with or recovered from COVID-19 (not recorded which). Sequenced material: PBMCs or T cells enriched from blood (not recorded which). Written as DNA, the CDR3 is TGTGCCTGGAGTGTACTTCGAGGGTCCGGTTCACCCCTCCACTTT. It yields the protein CAWSVLRGSGSPLHF.